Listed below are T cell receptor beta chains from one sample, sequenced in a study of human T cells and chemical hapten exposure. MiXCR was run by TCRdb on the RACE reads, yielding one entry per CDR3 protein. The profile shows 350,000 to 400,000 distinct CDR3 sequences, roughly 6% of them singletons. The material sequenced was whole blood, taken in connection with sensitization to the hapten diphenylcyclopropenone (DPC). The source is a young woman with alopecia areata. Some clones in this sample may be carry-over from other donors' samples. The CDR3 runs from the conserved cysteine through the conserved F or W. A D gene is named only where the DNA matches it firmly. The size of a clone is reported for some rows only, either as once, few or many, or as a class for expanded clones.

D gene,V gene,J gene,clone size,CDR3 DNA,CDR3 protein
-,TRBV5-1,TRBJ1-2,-,TGCGCCAGCAGGTCCGGGACGGTACATGGCTACACCTTC,CASRSGTVHGYTF
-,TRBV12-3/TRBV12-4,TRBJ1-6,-,TGTGCCAGCAGTGAGAGGGACGGTAATTCACCCCTCCACTTT,CASSERDGNSPLHF
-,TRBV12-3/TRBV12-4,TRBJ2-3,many,TGTGCCAGCAGCCCCAGACTAGAAGTTAGCACAGATACGCAGTATTTT,CASSPRLEVSTDTQYF
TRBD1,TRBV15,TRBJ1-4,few,TGTGCCACCAGCAGAGTCGGGGGACAGGGGAGTGAAAAACTGTTTTTT,CATSRVGGQGSEKLFF
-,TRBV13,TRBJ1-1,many,TGTGCCAGCAGCTTAGCACCCAGTACAGTTAACACTGAAGCTTTCTTT,CASSLAPSTVNTEAFF
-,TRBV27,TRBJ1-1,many,TGTGGGGTAGGAGGGCCGAACACTGAAGCTTTCTTT,CGVGGPNTEAFF
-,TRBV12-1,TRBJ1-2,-,TGTGCCAGCAGCATTAGCCGGGACAGCGACTATGGCTACACCTTC,CASSISRDSDYGYTF
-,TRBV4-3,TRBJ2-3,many,TGCGCCAGCAGCCAATCTTCGGGGGGCCAGTCAGATACGCAGTATTTT,CASSQSSGGQSDTQYF
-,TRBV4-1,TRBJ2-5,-,TGCGCCAGCAGCCAAGATTTGAGGGACCAGAGGACCCAGTACTTC,CASSQDLRDQRTQYF
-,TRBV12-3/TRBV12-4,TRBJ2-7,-,TGTGCCAGCAGTTTCGGCCAGGGGATTTACGAGCAGTACTTC,CASSFGQGIYEQYF
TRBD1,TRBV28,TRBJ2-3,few,TGTGCCAGCAGAACCGGGACAGGGGGCCCAGATACGCAGTATTTT,CASRTGTGGPDTQYF
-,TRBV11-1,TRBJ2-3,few,TGTGCCAGCAGCCTACGCGAGAGCTGGGGGAGAGATACGCAGTATTTT,CASSLRESWGRDTQYF
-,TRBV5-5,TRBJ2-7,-,TGTGCCAGCAGCTTGAGGAACGGGGTGTTCGACGAGCAGTACTTC,CASSLRNGVFDEQYF
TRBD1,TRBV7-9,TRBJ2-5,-,TGTGCCAGCAGCTCTCAGGACAGGGGGTACCAAGAGACCCAGTACTTC,CASSSQDRGYQETQYF
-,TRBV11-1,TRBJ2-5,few,TGTGCCAGCAGCTTAATGTCTGCAAGAGAGACCCAGTACTTC,CASSLMSARETQYF
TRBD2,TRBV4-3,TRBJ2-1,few,TGCGCCAGCAGCCAAGCCAATCCTAGCGGGGCCTCCTACAATGAGCAGTTCTTC,CASSQANPSGASYNEQFF
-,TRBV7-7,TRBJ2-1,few,TGTGCTAGCAGCCAACTAGGCCCCGGGAGCGAGCAGTTCTTC,CASSQLGPGSEQFF
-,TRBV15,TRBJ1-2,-,TGTGCCACCAGCTTTGGTGCGGGGAATCGTGGCTACACCTTC,CATSFGAGNRGYTF
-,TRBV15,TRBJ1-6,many,TGTGCCACCAGCAGAGATCCGGCAGGGCATAATTCACCCCTCCACTTT,CATSRDPAGHNSPLHF
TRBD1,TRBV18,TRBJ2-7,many,TGTGCCAGCTCACCCCGCCGGGACAGCGTCTACGAGCAGTACTTC,CASSPRRDSVYEQYF
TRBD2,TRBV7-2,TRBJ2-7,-,TGTGCCAGCAGCTTAGCTAGCGGGGGGGTCATCTCCGAGCAGTACTTC,CASSLASGGVISEQYF
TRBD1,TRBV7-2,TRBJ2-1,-,TGTGCCAGCAGCCCCGGACAGGGGGCTTGGAATGAGCAGTTCTTC,CASSPGQGAWNEQFF
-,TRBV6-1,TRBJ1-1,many,TGTGCCAGCAGGGCGGACTTTTTAAGGGTGGGGGCTAACACTGAAGCTTTCTTT,CASRADFLRVGANTEAFF
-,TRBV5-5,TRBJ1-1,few,TGTGCCAGCACCCCCAGGGAGGCGAACACTGAAGCTTTCTTT,CASTPREANTEAFF
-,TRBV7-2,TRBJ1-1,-,TGTGCCAGCTGGGCACAGAACACTGAAGCTTTCTTT,CASWAQNTEAFF
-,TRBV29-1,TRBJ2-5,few,TGCAGCGGATCGGGGCCCGCGTACCAAGAGACCCAGTACTTC,CSGSGPAYQETQYF
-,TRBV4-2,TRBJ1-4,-,TGTGCCAGTAGACTGGGGGATTATAATGAAAAACTGTTTTTT,CASRLGDYNEKLFF
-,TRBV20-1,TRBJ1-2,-,TGCAGTGCTAGAGATTTAAGAGAAGCTCTTCCTAACTATGGCTACACCTTC,CSARDLREALPNYGYTF
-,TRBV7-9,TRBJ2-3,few,TGTGCCAGCAGCTTAGACAGCTTAAGCACAGATACGCAGTATTTT,CASSLDSLSTDTQYF
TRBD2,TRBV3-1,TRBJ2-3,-,TGTGCCAGCAGCCAAGCGGTTAGCGGGGGCACGCAGTATTTT,CASSQAVSGGTQYF
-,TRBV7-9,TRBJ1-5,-,TGTGCCACCGCGCGGGGCGTCAATCAGCCCCAGCATTTT,CATARGVNQPQHF
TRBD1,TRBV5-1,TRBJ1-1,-,TGCGCCAGCAGCTTCCGGGACAGGGTTGCATCGGCTTTCTTT,CASSFRDRVASAFF
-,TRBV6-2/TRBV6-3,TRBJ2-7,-,TGTGCCAGCAGTCGCCGCCCGGGGGAGCAGTACTTC,CASSRRPGEQYF
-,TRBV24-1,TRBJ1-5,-,TGTGCCACCAGTCTCTCGCAGGGGCCCCAGCATTTT,CATSLSQGPQHF
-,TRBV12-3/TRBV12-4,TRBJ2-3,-,TGTGCCAGCAGACCAGGGCCTGGAGATACGCAGTATTTT,CASRPGPGDTQYF
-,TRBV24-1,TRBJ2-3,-,TGTGCCACCAGTGATTTAGGGGGACCCACAGATACGCAGTATTTT,CATSDLGGPTDTQYF
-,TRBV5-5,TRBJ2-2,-,TGTGCCAGCAGCTTGGGGACATACGACACCGGGGAGCTGTTTTTT,CASSLGTYDTGELFF
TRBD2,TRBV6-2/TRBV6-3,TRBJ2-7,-,TGTGCCAGCAGCCTGGGACTAGCGCAAGAGCAGTACTTC,CASSLGLAQEQYF
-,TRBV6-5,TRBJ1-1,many,TGTGCCAGCAGTTACTCGGCGGGACGGTGGGGCACTGAAGCTTTCTTT,CASSYSAGRWGTEAFF
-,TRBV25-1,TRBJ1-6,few,TGTGCCAGCAGCCCGCACGAAGGAGTTGGGTCACCCCTCCACTTT,CASSPHEGVGSPLHF
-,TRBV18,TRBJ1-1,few,TGTGCCAGCTCACCAGTCCCAGACACGCTGAACACTGAAGCTTTCTTT,CASSPVPDTLNTEAFF
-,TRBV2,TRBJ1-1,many,TGTGCCAGCAGTGACAGCGGCAGGGGATGGTTAAACACTGAAGCTTTCTTT,CASSDSGRGWLNTEAFF
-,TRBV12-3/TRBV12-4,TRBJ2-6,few,TGTGCCAGCAGTTTTCCACCCGGGGGACGGGGGGCCAACGTCCTGACTTTC,CASSFPPGGRGANVLTF
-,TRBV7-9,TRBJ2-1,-,TGTGCCAGCAGCTCCAGGGTTTCGGTCTACAATGAGCAGTTCTTC,CASSSRVSVYNEQFF
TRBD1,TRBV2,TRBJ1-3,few,TGTGCCAGCAGTGAAGCCGACGGGACAGGGACTGGAAACACCATATATTTT,CASSEADGTGTGNTIYF
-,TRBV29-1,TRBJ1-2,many,TGCAGCGTTGAAGTACGGCCCCTGGAGGGCTACACCTTC,CSVEVRPLEGYTF
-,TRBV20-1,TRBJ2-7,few,TGCAGTGCTAGAGATATTGGGTCGGCTGGGCAGGTATACTACGAGCAGTACTTC,CSARDIGSAGQVYYEQYF
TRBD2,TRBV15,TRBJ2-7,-,TGTGCCATCAGCAGTCCGGGGGGAGGAACCTACGAGCAGTACTTC,CAISSPGGGTYEQYF
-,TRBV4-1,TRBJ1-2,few,TGCGCCAGCAGCCAAGATTCGGACAGAGCTAACTATGGCTACACCTTC,CASSQDSDRANYGYTF
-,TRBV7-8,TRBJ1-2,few,TGTGCCAGCAGCTTAGCCACCTATGGCTACACCTTC,CASSLATYGYTF
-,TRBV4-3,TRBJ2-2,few,TGCGCCAGCAGCCAAGATGTCAGGACGAACACCGGGGAGCTGTTTTTT,CASSQDVRTNTGELFF